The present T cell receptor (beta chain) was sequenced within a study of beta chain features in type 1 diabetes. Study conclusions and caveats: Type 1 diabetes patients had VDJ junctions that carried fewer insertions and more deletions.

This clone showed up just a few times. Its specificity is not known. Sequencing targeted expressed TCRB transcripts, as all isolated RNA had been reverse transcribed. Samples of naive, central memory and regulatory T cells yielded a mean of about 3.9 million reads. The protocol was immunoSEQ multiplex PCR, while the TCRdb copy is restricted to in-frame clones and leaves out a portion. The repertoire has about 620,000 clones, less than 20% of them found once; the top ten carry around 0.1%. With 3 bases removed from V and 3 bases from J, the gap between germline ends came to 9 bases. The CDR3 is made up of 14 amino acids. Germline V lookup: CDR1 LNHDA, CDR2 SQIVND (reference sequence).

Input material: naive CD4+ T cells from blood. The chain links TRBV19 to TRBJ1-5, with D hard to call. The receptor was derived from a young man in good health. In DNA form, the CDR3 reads TGTGCCAGTAGTATGAGCAGTTTCAATCAGCCCCAGCATTTT. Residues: CASSMSSFNQPQHF.